This is a list of T cell receptor beta chains from one sample in a study of control samples from healthy donors and cancer patients. Assay: immunoSEQ multiplex PCR; the TCRdb copy retains only in-frame clones and omits some. The sample has 200,000 or so clones; 91% are singletons. Sequenced material: blood. These receptors originate from a man younger than 40 in good health. CDR3s include the opening cysteine and the closing phenylalanine or tryptophan. D genes are given only for firm matches. Some rows mark clone size as missing; the rest say once, few, many or name a class of expanded clone.

size | D | J | V | DNA | CDR3
NA | NA | TRBJ2-1 | TRBV30 | TGTGCCTGGAGTGTAGGCCGGTACAATGAGCAGTTCTTC | CAWSVGRYNEQFF
NA | NA | TRBJ1-2 | TRBV24-1 | TGTGCCACCAGTGATTCGTCATCGGGAACGTTCGGCTACACCTTC | CATSDSSSGTFGYTF
NA | TRBD1 | TRBJ2-1 | TRBV7-3 | TGTGCCAGCAGCTCCACACAGGGGATCGCCTACAATGAGCAGTTCTTC | CASSSTQGIAYNEQFF
once | NA | TRBJ1-5 | TRBV19 | TGTGCCAGTAGTCCTTACGGGGGAAAAAGCAATCAGCCCCAGCATTTT | CASSPYGGKSNQPQHF
NA | NA | TRBJ2-3 | TRBV5-1 | TGCGCCAGCAGCTTCGAGCGGGCGGGCACAGATACGCAGTATTTT | CASSFERAGTDTQYF
NA | NA | TRBJ2-3 | TRBV7-2 | TGTGCCAGCAGCTTAAGTAGCAGGGGCACAGATACGCAGTATTTT | CASSLSSRGTDTQYF
once | TRBD2 | TRBJ2-7 | TRBV5-4 | TGTGCCAGCAGCCCTAGCGGAAACTCCTACGAGCAGTACTTC | CASSPSGNSYEQYF
once | NA | TRBJ2-7 | TRBV4-1 | TGCGCCAGCAGCCAAGAATACATCCCCCGGGTGAGCTACGAGCAGTACTTC | CASSQEYIPRVSYEQYF
NA | TRBD1 | TRBJ2-7 | TRBV7-9 | TGTGCCAGCAGCTTAGAGGCACAGGGGGTTCCCTACGAGCAGTACTTC | CASSLEAQGVPYEQYF
NA | NA | TRBJ2-3 | TRBV3-1/TRBV3-2 | TGTGCCAGCAGCCCAGGAACAGATACGCAGTATTTT | CASSPGTDTQYF
NA | NA | TRBJ1-2 | TRBV11-2 | TGTGCCAGCAGCTTAGCTGAGGGCAGGCGAAGAAATTATGGCTACACCTTC | CASSLAEGRRRNYGYTF
NA | TRBD2 | TRBJ2-3 | TRBV30 | TGTGCCTGGAGACCTACTAGCGGTCTAGGAGATACGCAGTATTTT | CAWRPTSGLGDTQYF
NA | TRBD2 | TRBJ2-1 | TRBV5-8 | TGTGCCAGCAGCTCGGGGCGGGGGGCCAGCTACAATGAGCAGTTCTTC | CASSSGRGASYNEQFF
once | NA | TRBJ1-6 | TRBV7-9 | TGTGCCAGCAGCTTAGCTAATTCACCCCTCCACTTT | CASSLANSPLHF
NA | NA | TRBJ2-7 | TRBV30 | TGTGCCTGGAGTCCCGGGACTTTGACCTACGAGCAGTACTTC | CAWSPGTLTYEQYF
NA | NA | TRBJ2-7 | TRBV23-1 | TGCGCCATTTCTTCTGGACGGGACTACGAGCAGTACTTC | CAISSGRDYEQYF
NA | NA | TRBJ2-1 | TRBV6-1 | TGTGCCAGCAGTGAAGGGGCGGAGTACAATGAGCAGTTCTTC | CASSEGAEYNEQFF
once | NA | TRBJ2-3 | TRBV25-1 | TGTGCCAGCAGTGAAGGGAGGGATACGCAGTATTTT | CASSEGRDTQYF
NA | NA | TRBJ1-3 | TRBV5-1 | TGCGCCAGCAGCTTTGAGGGAAACACCATATATTTT | CASSFEGNTIYF
few | NA | TRBJ1-4 | TRBV19 | TGTGCCAGTAGTATTTCCGGGGTCACGGGGCCCCATCCAACTAATGAAAAACTGTTTTTT | CASSISGVTGPHPTNEKLFF
once | NA | TRBJ1-6 | TRBV3-1/TRBV3-2 | TGTGCCAGCGCCCAGGTAGTGGGGGGGTATTCACCCCTCCACTTT | CASAQVVGGYSPLHF
NA | NA | TRBJ1-2 | TRBV5-6 | TGTGCCAGCAGCCTTCAGAATACCTATGGCTACACCTTC | CASSLQNTYGYTF
NA | NA | TRBJ1-2 | TRBV6-1 | TGTGCCAGCAGTGAATCTCCGGGGGGTGGCTACACCTTC | CASSESPGGGYTF
NA | TRBD1 | TRBJ1-5 | TRBV27 | TGTGCCAGCAGACCTGCAGGGGGCTATCAGCCCCAGCATTTT | CASRPAGGYQPQHF
NA | NA | TRBJ2-3 | TRBV5-8 | TGTGCCAGCAGCTTATTCGGTGGAACAGATACGCAGTATTTT | CASSLFGGTDTQYF
NA | TRBD2 | TRBJ2-1 | TRBV5-1 | TGCGCCAGCGCTCAAGGACTAGCGGGGGGCTCTGAGCAGTTCTTC | CASAQGLAGGSEQFF
NA | TRBD1 | TRBJ2-7 | TRBV23-1 | TGCGCCAGCAGCACAATCGACAAGCCCTCGGGGGACAGGGGGCGCAACGAGCAGTACTTC | CASSTIDKPSGDRGRNEQYF
NA | NA | TRBJ2-1 | TRBV18 | TGTGCCAGCTCGGAGGGGGAAGAGCAGTTCTTC | CASSEGEEQFF
NA | NA | TRBJ2-4 | TRBV7-9 | TGTGCCAGCAGCTTAGCGCAGGGGAAAAACATTCAGTACTTC | CASSLAQGKNIQYF
NA | NA | TRBJ1-1 | TRBV6-5 | TGTGCCAGCAGTTACTCAAGAAATATGAACACTGAAGCTTTCTTT | CASSYSRNMNTEAFF
NA | TRBD1 | TRBJ1-2 | TRBV7-9 | TGTGCCAGCAGCTCGATTATCGGGACAGGGTCCTATGGCTACACCTTC | CASSSIIGTGSYGYTF
NA | TRBD1 | TRBJ1-6 | TRBV5-1 | TGCGCCAGCAGCTTGGGGACAGGGAATTCACCCCTCCACTTT | CASSLGTGNSPLHF
NA | NA | TRBJ2-7 | TRBV11-2 | TGTGCCAGCAGCCCGAGGACGGAGGTTCTGAAATACGAGCAGTACTTC | CASSPRTEVLKYEQYF
NA | NA | TRBJ2-2 | TRBV9 | TGTGCCAGCAGTCTGACAGCGAACACCGGGGAGCTGTTTTTT | CASSLTANTGELFF
NA | NA | TRBJ2-3 | TRBV11-2 | TGTGCCAGCAGCTTAGATCAGACTAGTCCTTATTTT | CASSLDQTSPYF
few | TRBD1 | TRBJ2-3 | TRBV6-1 | TGTGCCAGCAGTGACCGGGACAGGGTTACAGATACGCAGTATTTT | CASSDRDRVTDTQYF
NA | NA | TRBJ1-4 | TRBV3-1/TRBV3-2 | TGTGCCAGCAGCCACCCTACGGGGGGTGAAAAACTGTTTTTT | CASSHPTGGEKLFF
NA | NA | TRBJ1-6 | TRBV13 | TGTGCCAGCAGCTTAGGGGGGTCTAACTATAATTCACCCCTCCACTTT | CASSLGGSNYNSPLHF
NA | TRBD1 | TRBJ2-2 | TRBV7-6 | TGTGCCAGCAGCAGCCGGGACAGGTTCACCGGGGAGCTGTTTTTT | CASSSRDRFTGELFF
NA | NA | TRBJ2-6 | TRBV28 | TGTGCCAGCAGAAAGAGGGGCTCTGGGGCCAACGTCCTGACTTTC | CASRKRGSGANVLTF
NA | NA | TRBJ1-1 | TRBV18 | TGTGCCAGCTCACCATCGGGGACTGAAGCTTTCTTT | CASSPSGTEAFF
NA | NA | TRBJ1-3 | TRBV5-1 | TGCGCCAGCAGCTTGGTGGACAGCGCCTCTGGAAACACCATATATTTT | CASSLVDSASGNTIYF
NA | NA | TRBJ1-1 | TRBV21-1 | TGTGCCAGCAGCAAAAAGTGGGGGGATACTGAAGCTTTCTTT | CASSKKWGDTEAFF
NA | NA | TRBJ1-5 | TRBV7-8 | TGTGCCAGCAGCCCCCGGACAGGCAATCAGCCCCAGCATTTT | CASSPRTGNQPQHF
NA | NA | TRBJ2-5 | TRBV30 | TGTGCCTGGAGTGTACGGGCGGCCTGGTTGGAGACCCAGTACTTC | CAWSVRAAWLETQYF